This T cell receptor beta chain was identified during a study of cytomegalovirus exposure and HLA in healthy donors. This CDR3 has 16 amino acids. Between the trimmed V and J ends, which lost 1 base and 0 bases, there was a span of 10 bases. CDR1 and CDR2 (germline): SGHVS, FQNEAQ. Clones were sequenced by immunoSEQ multiplex PCR, and TCRdb holds only the in-frame ones, with some missing. The data contain about 150,000 clones, around 84% of them seen just once; the ten biggest clones take up around 2.1%. This clone was detected a few times. Other DNA sequences in this specimen translate into the identical CDR3.

The clonotype comes from a human donor in good health. Sequencing input: PBMCs. V and J are TRBV7-8 and TRBJ1-5, with D perhaps TRBD1 (5 bases). The CDR3 region has the DNA TGTGCCAGCAGCTTAGAATCAGGGTATAGCAATCAGCCCCAGCATTTT. Amino acids: CASSLESGYSNQPQHF.